Below, 17 T cell receptor beta chains from the same sample are listed, as sequenced in a study of cytomegalovirus exposure and HLA in healthy donors. The PCR was carried out with 60 Vbeta primers and 13 Jbeta primers. TCRdb keeps only in-frame clones here, not all; method: immunoSEQ multiplex PCR. The sample holds some 100,000 clones, over 55% seen once. The source material was PBMCs. These TCRs come from a woman aged 18-35 years in good health and CMV-seropositive.

This clone has ten or more counts. The chain links TRBV4-3 to TRBJ1-2; 7 bases align to TRBD1. Germline V gene sequence: CDR1 LGHNA, CDR2 YSLEER. Trimming removed 4 bases from V and 7 bases from J; junction bases left unmatched: 15. The CDR3 length is 16 residues. DNA for the CDR3: TGCGCCAGCAGCCCCCACACAGGGGACACATTATTTGGCTACACCTTC. It specifies CASSPHTGDTLFGYTF.

The chain is built from TRBV18 and TRBJ2-7; 9 bases match TRBD2. CDR3 length: 13 residues. Germline loops: CDR1 KGHSH, CDR2 LQKENI. Unmatched junction bases numbered 7, after V lost 1 base and J lost 12 bases. CDR3 protein: CASSPLAGERLYF. The CDR3 nucleotides are TGTGCCAGCTCACCACTAGCGGGGGAAAGGTTGTACTTC.

CDR3 protein: CASSPDRTGGTIYF. DNA for the CDR3: TGTGCCAGCTCACCGGACAGGACCGGGGGCACCATATATTTT. This chain links TRBV18 with TRBJ1-3; 7 nucleotides match TRBD1. The CDR3 contains 14 residues. With V trimmed by 3 bases and J by 9 bases, 8 bases remained unmatched. Germline V gene sequence: CDR1 KGHSH, CDR2 LQKENI.

The chain joins TRBV7-3 to TRBJ2-2; 7 bases map to TRBD2. CDR1 and CDR2 from the germline V gene are SGHTA and FQGTGA. The CDR3 has 13 residues. The J segment lost 4 bases and the V segment lost 4 bases, leaving 0 bases of the junction unmatched. In DNA form, the CDR3 reads TGTGCCAGCAGCTGGGGGGGCACCGGGGAGCTGTTTTTT. It translates to CASSWGGTGELFF.

V usage is TRBV27 and J usage is TRBJ1-1; tentative D call: TRBD1 (5 bases). The length of the CDR3 is 12 residues. V was trimmed by 3 bases and J by 5 bases, leaving 7 bases between them. Germline values: CDR1 MNHEY, CDR2 SMNVEV (reference sequence). CDR3 sequence reads: CASSFAGTEAFF. CDR3 in DNA: TGTGCCAGCAGTTTCGCAGGGACTGAAGCTTTCTTT.

The table lists this clone with a count of one. This chain connects TRBV14 to TRBJ2-7, with a tentative D call TRBD2 (7 bases). Between the trimmed V and J ends, which lost 4 bases and 5 bases, there was a span of 21 bases. Germline V gene lookup returns CDR1 SGHDN and CDR2 FVKESK. This CDR3 contains 16 residues. Here the CDR3 reads CASSPMGAGARDEQYF. For the CDR3, the DNA is TGTGCCAGCAGCCCTATGGGGGCGGGGGCCAGGGACGAGCAGTACTTC.

The chain joins TRBV7-3 to TRBJ1-1; TRBD1 might be the D (6 bases). Per germline, CDR1 SGHTA and CDR2 FQGTGA. Trimming cost V 5 bases and J 5 bases, with 27 bases left between them. This CDR3 has 18 amino acids. The CDR3 region is CASSPGGPVVGGGTEAFF. CDR3 sequence (DNA): TGTGCCAGCAGCCCCGGGGGGCCGGTGGTCGGGGGTGGTACTGAAGCTTTCTTT.

This clone came up a few times. The rearrangement uses TRBV11-2 and TRBJ1-1, with a possible D match to TRBD1 (5 bases). The CDR3 is 15 amino acids. Germline V CDR1 and CDR2: SGHAT, FQNNGV. Trimming cost V 3 bases and J 1 base, with 12 bases left between them. CDR3 sequence: CASSFLWTQNTEAFF. The DNA of the CDR3 is TGTGCCAGCAGCTTCCTGTGGACACAGAACACTGAAGCTTTCTTT.

This sequence joins TRBV4-1 and TRBJ1-3, with D possibly TRBD1 on 5 matching bases. The V and J ends lost 2 bases and 2 bases respectively, with 16 bases between them. The CDR3 covers 17 residues. CDR1 is MGHRA, CDR2 YSYEKL, per germline. As DNA, the CDR3 is TGCGCCAGCAGCCAAACCCCGAGGGGAGGGACTGGAAACACCATATATTTT. Its translation is CASSQTPRGGTGNTIYF.

The chain links TRBV7-9 to TRBJ1-1; tentatively, D is TRBD1 (6 bases). This CDR3 has 15 amino acids. Germline V lookup: CDR1 SEHNR, CDR2 FQNEAQ (reference sequence). V was clipped by 5 bases and J by 1 base, with 14 bases between them. The DNA of the CDR3 is TGTGCCAGCAGCCCGTCTGGGACACAGAACACTGAAGCTTTCTTT. Its translation is CASSPSGTQNTEAFF.

This clone was detected many times. The chain employs TRBV5-6 and TRBJ1-1; the match to TRBD1 covers 8 bases. Germline values: CDR1 SGHDT, CDR2 YYEEEE. The CDR3 consists of 13 residues. J lost 11 bases, V lost 4 bases, and 10 bases had no gene match. CDR3 DNA sequence: TGTGCCAGCAGCATCCGGACAGGGATTTCGGCTTTCTTT. It encodes CASSIRTGISAFF. Full variable domain (remainder filled in from reference TRBV5-6 and TRBJ1-1): DAGVTQSPTHLIKTRGQQVTLRCSPKSGHDTVSWYQQALGQGPQFIFQYYEEEERQRGNFPDRFSGHQFPNYSSELNVNALLLGDSALYLCASSIRTGISAFFGQGTRLTVV.

The rearrangement links TRBV9 to TRBJ2-1, with TRBD1 identical over 10 bases. This CDR3 is 19 amino acids long. From germline, CDR1 is SGDLS and CDR2 YYNGEE. With 3 bases clipped from V and 4 bases from J, the junction kept 16 bases outside the gene matches. The CDR3 region is CASSEGRTGGKGGYNEQFF. Written as DNA, the CDR3 is TGTGCCAGCAGCGAGGGGAGGACAGGGGGGAAAGGAGGGTACAATGAGCAGTTCTTC.

The chain has TRBV4-3 and TRBJ1-2; a possible D gene is TRBD1 (5 bases). This CDR3 has 13 amino acids. CDR1 and CDR2 (germline): LGHNA, YSLEER. Trimming took 5 bases from V and 13 from J, leaving 20 bases between them. CDR3 in amino acids: CASSLRDGGLCTF. CDR3 sequence (DNA): TGCGCCAGCAGCTTACGGGACGGGGGTCTATGCACCTTC.

The CDR3 here is CASSSNPGLRVDTIYF. The CDR3 coding sequence is TGTGCCAGCAGTTCGAATCCGGGACTCCGAGTAGACACCATATATTTT. This rearrangement joins TRBV27 to TRBJ1-3, with a possible D match to TRBD1 (5 bases). This CDR3 is 16 amino acids long. With 4 bases removed from V and 8 bases from J, the gap between germline ends came to 21 bases. Germline CDR1 MNHEY, CDR2 SMNVEV (reference sequence).

The chain links TRBV27 to TRBJ2-1, with 7 nucleotides matching TRBD2. Germline-derived CDR1 and CDR2 are MNHEY and SMNVEV (reference sequence). This CDR3 comprises 14 residues. V was pared by 3 bases and J by 2 bases, with 1 base of the junction left unmatched. The DNA for the CDR3 is TGTGCCAGCAGTTTCACTAGCGCCTACAATGAGCAGTTCTTC. Translation: CASSFTSAYNEQFF.

The chain is built from TRBV7-2 and TRBJ1-3; TRBD1 aligns across 9 bases. The CDR3 is made up of 17 amino acids. V shed 5 bases and J 2 bases; nucleotides not matched to a gene: 10. CDR1 SGHTA and CDR2 FQGNSA come from the germline V gene. The CDR3: CASSRQTGGGTGNTIYF. The CDR3 DNA sequence: TGTGCCAGCAGCAGGCAAACAGGGGGCGGGACTGGAAACACCATATATTTT.

This rearrangement joins TRBV7-9 to TRBJ1-6, with TRBD1 matching over 8 bases. From germline, CDR1 is SEHNR and CDR2 FQNEAQ (reference sequence). This CDR3 contains 16 residues. Trimming removed 4 bases from V and 6 bases from J; junction bases left unmatched: 8. CDR3 in DNA: TGTGCCAGCAGCTCCCCGTGGGGACAGGCTAATTCACCCCTCCACTTT. Translation gives CASSSPWGQANSPLHF.